This T cell receptor beta chain was captured in a study of response to subunit inactivated influenza vaccine. Study-level points and caveats: The authors put forward the suggestion that each seasonal influenza vaccination may bring in only a limited number of new T cells.

The CDR3 contains 17 residues. J gave up 4 bases and V 5 bases, and 8 bases lay outside the gene matches. One entry per CDR3 protein results from TCRdb running MiXCR on the RT-PCR reads. The sample lists about 500,000 distinct CDR3 sequences, 15% to 20% seen once, with 3% to 3.5% in the top ten. A remark on this clonotype: Its antigen is unidentified.

The chain recombines TRBV12-3 or TRBV12-4 with TRBJ2-3; 14 nucleotides align to TRBD2. The sequence was obtained from a man between 50 and 75 years old who received an inactivated influenza vaccine. The specimen was CD4+ T cells sorted from PBMCs, collected less than 25 months after vaccination. DNA of the CDR3: TGTGCCAGCAGTCCCTGGGGGACTAGCGGGAGCTCAGATACGCAGTATTTT. Translating it yields CASSPWGTSGSSDTQYF.